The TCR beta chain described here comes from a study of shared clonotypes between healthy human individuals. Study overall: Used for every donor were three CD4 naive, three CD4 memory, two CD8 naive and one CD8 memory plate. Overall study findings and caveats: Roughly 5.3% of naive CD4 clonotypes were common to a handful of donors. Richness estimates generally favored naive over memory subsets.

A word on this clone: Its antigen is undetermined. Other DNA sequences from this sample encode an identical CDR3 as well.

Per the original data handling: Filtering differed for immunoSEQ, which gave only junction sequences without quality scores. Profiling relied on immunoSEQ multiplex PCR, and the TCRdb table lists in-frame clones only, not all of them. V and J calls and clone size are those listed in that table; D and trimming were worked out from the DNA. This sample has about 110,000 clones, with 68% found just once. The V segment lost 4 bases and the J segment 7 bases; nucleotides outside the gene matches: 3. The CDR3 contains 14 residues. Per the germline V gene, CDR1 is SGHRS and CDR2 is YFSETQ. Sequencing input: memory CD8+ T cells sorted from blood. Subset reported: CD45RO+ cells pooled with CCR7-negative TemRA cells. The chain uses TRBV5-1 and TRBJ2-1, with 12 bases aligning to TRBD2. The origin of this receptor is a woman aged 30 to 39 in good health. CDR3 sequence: CASSPGTSGNEQFF. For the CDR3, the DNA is TGCGCCAGCAGCCCCGGGACTAGCGGGAATGAGCAGTTCTTC. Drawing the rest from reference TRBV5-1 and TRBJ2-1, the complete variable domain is KAGVTQTPRYLIKTRGQQVTLSCSPISGHRSVSWYQQTPGQGLQFLFEYFSETQRNKGNFPGRFSGRQFSNSRSEMNVSTLELGDSALYLCASSPGTSGNEQFFGPGTRLTVL.